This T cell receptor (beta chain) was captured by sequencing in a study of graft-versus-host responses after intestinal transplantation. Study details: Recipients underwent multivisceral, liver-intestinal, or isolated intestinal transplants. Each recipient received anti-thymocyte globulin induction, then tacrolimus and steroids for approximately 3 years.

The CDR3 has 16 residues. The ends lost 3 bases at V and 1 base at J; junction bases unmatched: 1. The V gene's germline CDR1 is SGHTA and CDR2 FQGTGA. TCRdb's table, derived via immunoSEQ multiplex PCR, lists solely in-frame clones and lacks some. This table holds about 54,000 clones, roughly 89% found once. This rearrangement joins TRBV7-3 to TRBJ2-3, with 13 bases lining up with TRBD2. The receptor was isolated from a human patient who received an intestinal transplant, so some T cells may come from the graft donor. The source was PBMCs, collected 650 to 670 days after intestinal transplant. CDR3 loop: CASSFGTSGGTDTQYF. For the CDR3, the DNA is TGTGCCAGCAGCTTTGGGACTAGCGGGGGCACAGATACGCAGTATTTT. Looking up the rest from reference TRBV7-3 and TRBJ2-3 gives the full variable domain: GAGVSQTPSNKVTEKGKYVELRCDPISGHTALYWYRQSLGQGPEFLIYFQGTGAADDSGLPNDRFFAVRPEGSVSTLKIQRTERGDSAVYLCASSFGTSGGTDTQYFGPGTRLTVL.